These T cell receptor beta chains were read from a single sample in a study of shared clonotypes between healthy human individuals. TCRdb's copy holds only in-frame clones and misses some; the assay was immunoSEQ multiplex PCR. The sample records about 2,200,000 clones, 90% to 95% being singletons. The sequencing sample was made of naive CD8+ T cells from PBMCs. These receptors all stem from a young man in good health. Some clones in this sample may be carry-over from other donors' samples. CDR3s include the opening cysteine and the closing phenylalanine or tryptophan. A D gene is named only where the DNA matches it firmly. Some rows mark clone size as missing; the rest say once, few, many or name a class of expanded clone.

-,TRBD1,TRBJ2-5,15,TRBV7-8,TGTGCCAGCAGCTTAGGGACAGGCTCCATGGAGACCCAGTACTTC,CASSLGTGSMETQYF
once,-,TRBJ2-2,15,TRBV11-2,TGTGCCAGCAGCATTCTGACCCTAGGGCGCGGGGAGCTGTTTTTT,CASSILTLGRGELFF
-,TRBD2,TRBJ2-7,14,TRBV27,TGTGCCAGCAGTTGGAGCGGGAGGGCCGGCGAGCAGTACTTC,CASSWSGRAGEQYF
-,-,TRBJ2-7,15,TRBV27,TGTGCCAGCAGTTTAGGGAGGCAGGGGACCTACGAGCAGTACTTC,CASSLGRQGTYEQYF
once,-,TRBJ2-7,15,TRBV6-1,TGTGCCAGCACATTGAGACCAATCGGACCGTACGAGCAGTACTTC,CASTLRPIGPYEQYF
-,TRBD1,TRBJ2-7,16,TRBV27,TGTGCCAGCAGTTTATCAAGGACGGGACAGGGGAGCGAGCAGTACTTC,CASSLSRTGQGSEQYF
-,-,TRBJ1-4,16,TRBV19,TGTGCCAGTAGCACTTACCCCGGGGGCCAGGCAGAAAAACTGTTTTTT,CASSTYPGGQAEKLFF
-,-,TRBJ1-2,12,TRBV5-6,TGTGCCAGCAGCTCTGGTGGGGGCGGCTACACCTTC,CASSSGGGGYTF
-,TRBD2,TRBJ2-7,12,TRBV27,TGTGCCAGCAGTTTAAACGGGAGGGAGCAGTACTTC,CASSLNGREQYF
-,TRBD2,TRBJ2-7,15,TRBV7-2,TGTGCCAGCAGCGTACTAGCGGGGTTGTCCTACGAGCAGTACTTC,CASSVLAGLSYEQYF
-,TRBD2,TRBJ2-1,15,TRBV27,TGTGCCAGCAGTTTAATGGGACTAGCCCTAAATGAGCAGTTCTTC,CASSLMGLALNEQFF
-,-,TRBJ1-3,16,TRBV28,TGTGCCAGCAGTTTGAGTCAACGGTCGGGTGGAAACACCATATATTTT,CASSLSQRSGGNTIYF
-,TRBD2,TRBJ2-1,14,TRBV6-4,TGTGCCAGCAGTGGTGGAACTAGCGGGGATGAGCAGTTCTTC,CASSGGTSGDEQFF
-,TRBD1,TRBJ2-7,13,TRBV5-1,TGCGCCAGCAGTTCCGGGACAGGCTACGAGCAGTACTTC,CASSSGTGYEQYF
-,-,TRBJ2-2,16,TRBV11-2,TGTGCCAGCAGCCCGAGGACTATCTCGGGGACCGGGGAGCTGTTTTTT,CASSPRTISGTGELFF
-,-,TRBJ2-6,16,TRBV27,TGTGCCAGCTCTACATACAGGGAGTCTGGGGCCAACGTCCTGACTTTC,CASSTYRESGANVLTF
-,-,TRBJ1-2,15,TRBV15,TGTGCCACCAGCAGAGATTTGTCAGGAGTCTATGGCTACACCTTC,CATSRDLSGVYGYTF
-,-,TRBJ2-1,13,TRBV5-1,TGCGCCAGCAGCTGGTCAGGGCCTAATGAGCAGTTCTTC,CASSWSGPNEQFF
-,TRBD1,TRBJ1-2,15,TRBV14,TGTGCCAGCAGCCATGAGACCGGGACAGCGTATGGCTACACCTTC,CASSHETGTAYGYTF
-,TRBD1,TRBJ1-1,14,TRBV27,TGTGCCAGCAGTTTCCGACAGGGGAACACTGAAGCTTTCTTT,CASSFRQGNTEAFF
once,TRBD1,TRBJ2-5,13,TRBV10-1,TGCGCCAGCGTAGACAGGGGCCAAGAGACCCAGTACTTC,CASVDRGQETQYF
-,TRBD1,TRBJ1-2,16,TRBV15,TGTGCCACCAGCAGAGAGTGGGGGACAGCTAACTATGGCTACACCTTC,CATSREWGTANYGYTF
-,-,TRBJ2-1,12,TRBV5-6,TGTGCCAGCAGCTTCCCGGGGTATGAGCAGTTCTTC,CASSFPGYEQFF
-,-,TRBJ2-3,13,TRBV27,TGTGCCAGCAGACGGGGAGCACCAGATACGCAGTATTTT,CASRRGAPDTQYF
-,TRBD1,TRBJ1-1,15,TRBV5-1,TGCGCCAGCAGCCCCGGCTCCCGACAGGGCGCTGAAGCTTTCTTT,CASSPGSRQGAEAFF
-,-,TRBJ2-6,16,TRBV7-9,TGTGCCAGCAGCCAACTGTCCGACTCTGGGGCCAACGTCCTGACTTTC,CASSQLSDSGANVLTF
-,-,TRBJ2-7,12,TRBV7-9,TGTGCCAGCAGCTTACTAGTCTACGAGCAGTACTTC,CASSLLVYEQYF
-,-,TRBJ1-3,15,TRBV6-1,TGTGCCAGCAGTGAAATAGGCGTCGCTGGAAACACCATATATTTT,CASSEIGVAGNTIYF
-,TRBD1,TRBJ2-7,14,TRBV30,TGTGCCTGGGGGAAGGGGACAGGGGGCCACGAGCAGTACTTC,CAWGKGTGGHEQYF
-,TRBD1,TRBJ2-4,17,TRBV7-9,TGTGCCAGCAGCCGCCCCGGGACAGGGGCCTTCGGAAACATTCAGTACTTC,CASSRPGTGAFGNIQYF
-,-,TRBJ1-2,15,TRBV19,TGTGCCAGTAGTATCCGACAGTTGCCGAAGTATGGCTACACCTTC,CASSIRQLPKYGYTF
-,TRBD2,TRBJ2-3,17,TRBV7-8,TGTGCCAGCAGCTTAGCTGGCGGGAGGTCTAGCACAGATACGCAGTATTTT,CASSLAGGRSSTDTQYF
-,TRBD2,TRBJ2-3,19,TRBV9,TGTGCCAGCAGCGGGTCCTCGGGACTAGCGGGAACCACCACAGATACGCAGTATTTT,CASSGSSGLAGTTTDTQYF
-,TRBD1,TRBJ2-7,14,TRBV30,TGTGCCTGGAGCTTACAGGGGGTAAGGAACGAGCAGTACTTC,CAWSLQGVRNEQYF
-,TRBD1,TRBJ1-4,15,TRBV7-2,TGTGCCAGCAGCTTCAACAGGGGAACTAATGAAAAACTGTTTTTT,CASSFNRGTNEKLFF
-,TRBD2,TRBJ2-5,19,TRBV5-1,TGCGCCAGCAGCCCGACCGGGACTAGCGGGAGGGCCTTCGAAGAGACCCAGTACTTC,CASSPTGTSGRAFEETQYF
-,-,TRBJ2-3,13,TRBV6-6,TGTGCCAGCAGCTGGGACGTGACAGATACGCAGTATTTT,CASSWDVTDTQYF
-,-,TRBJ2-1,11,TRBV27,TGTGCCAGCAGTCTAGGGAATGAGCAGTTCTTC,CASSLGNEQFF
-,-,TRBJ2-2,15,TRBV19,TGTGCCAGTAGTATAGATCTCCCAGGCACCGGGGAGCTGTTTTTT,CASSIDLPGTGELFF
-,-,TRBJ2-7,15,TRBV21-1,TGTGCCAGCAGCAACACAGGTAATCGACCCTACGAGCAGTACTTC,CASSNTGNRPYEQYF
-,TRBD1,TRBJ1-2,20,TRBV19,TGTGCCAGTAGAACAGGGGCGCCCTTTTCCGAATTCCTAGCTAACTATGGCTACACCTTC,CASRTGAPFSEFLANYGYTF
-,TRBD1,TRBJ1-5,15,TRBV19,TGTGCCAGTAGTCAGGACAGGGGTTCAGGTCAGCCCCAGCATTTT,CASSQDRGSGQPQHF
-,-,TRBJ2-7,15,TRBV5-1,TGCGCCAGCAGCTTCCTTCTGGGGGGCTCCTACGAGCAGTACTTC,CASSFLLGGSYEQYF
-,TRBD1,TRBJ1-1,14,TRBV5-6,TGTGCCAGCAGCATAATCGACAGGGACACTGAAGCTTTCTTT,CASSIIDRDTEAFF
-,-,TRBJ2-2,16,TRBV11-3,TGTGCCAGCAGCTTACGGGACAGCGGGAAAGGCGGGGAGCTGTTTTTT,CASSLRDSGKGGELFF
-,TRBD1,TRBJ1-4,12,TRBV4-1,TGCGCCAGCACAGGGGGCCAGGAAAAACTGTTTTTT,CASTGGQEKLFF
once,TRBD1,TRBJ1-2,15,TRBV5-4,TGTGCCAGCAGCCTGTCCCGACAGGGACACTATGGCTACACCTTC,CASSLSRQGHYGYTF
-,TRBD2,TRBJ2-7,16,TRBV2,TGTGCCAGCAGTGGCTCACTAGCGGGAGACCCCTACGAGCAGTACTTC,CASSGSLAGDPYEQYF
-,TRBD1,TRBJ1-1,14,TRBV13,TGTGCCAGCAGCTCCCGAGGGACAGTTCTTGAAGCTTTCTTT,CASSSRGTVLEAFF
-,-,TRBJ2-7,13,TRBV9,TGTGCCAGCAGCCCCGACTGGTTTGGGGAGCAGTACTTC,CASSPDWFGEQYF
-,TRBD1,TRBJ2-7,15,TRBV11-2,TGTGCCAGCAGCTCCAGGGGACAGGGGTTCTACGAGCAGTACTTC,CASSSRGQGFYEQYF
-,-,TRBJ2-2,12,TRBV29-1,TGCAGCGTCCTACAGCCAACCGGGGAGCTGTTTTTT,CSVLQPTGELFF
once,-,TRBJ2-7,14,TRBV7-9,TGTGCCAGCAGCCCCGGGGGAGACGTCTACGAGCAGTACTTC,CASSPGGDVYEQYF
-,TRBD2,TRBJ2-1,15,TRBV2,TGTGCCAGCAGTGAATCGGGACTAGCGGTTCTAAAGCAGTTCTTC,CASSESGLAVLKQFF
-,-,TRBJ1-5,15,TRBV6-1,TGTGCCAGCAGGGCGACAGTCGGGAGCAATCAGCCCCAGCATTTT,CASRATVGSNQPQHF
-,-,TRBJ2-7,12,TRBV5-1,TGCGCCAGCAGCTTGGACAGGGTCGAGCAGTACTTC,CASSLDRVEQYF
-,-,TRBJ2-2,16,TRBV9,TGTGCCAGCAGCGGGTTACAGGGATTGGGCACCGGGGAGCTGTTTTTT,CASSGLQGLGTGELFF
-,TRBD2,TRBJ2-3,19,TRBV28,TGTGCCAGCAGTATACCAGGACTAGCGGGAAGGGCTAGTACAGATACGCAGTATTTT,CASSIPGLAGRASTDTQYF
-,-,TRBJ1-2,15,TRBV10-2,TGCGCCAGCAGTGACTGGGGAGAGGGTAACTATGGCTACACCTTC,CASSDWGEGNYGYTF
few,-,TRBJ1-1,13,TRBV6-6,TGTGCCAGCATTGGCGGATATCGGACTGAAGCTTTCTTT,CASIGGYRTEAFF